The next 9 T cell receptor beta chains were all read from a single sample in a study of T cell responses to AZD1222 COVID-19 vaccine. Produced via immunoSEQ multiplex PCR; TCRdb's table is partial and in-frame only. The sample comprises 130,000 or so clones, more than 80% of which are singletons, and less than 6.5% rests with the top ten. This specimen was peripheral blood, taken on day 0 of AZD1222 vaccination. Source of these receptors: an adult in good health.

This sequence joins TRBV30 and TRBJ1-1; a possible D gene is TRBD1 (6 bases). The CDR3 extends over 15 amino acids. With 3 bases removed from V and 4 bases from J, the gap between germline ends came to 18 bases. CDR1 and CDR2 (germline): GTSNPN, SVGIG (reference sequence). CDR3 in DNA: TGTGCCTGGAGCCGTTGGGGGGGGGCAGGCACTGAAGCTTTCTTT. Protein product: CAWSRWGGAGTEAFF.

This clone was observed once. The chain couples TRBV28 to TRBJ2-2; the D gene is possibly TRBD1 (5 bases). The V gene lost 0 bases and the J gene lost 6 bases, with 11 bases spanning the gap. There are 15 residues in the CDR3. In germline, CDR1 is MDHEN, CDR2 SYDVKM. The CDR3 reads CASSLWGQGAGELFF. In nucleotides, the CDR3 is TGTGCCAGCAGTTTATGGGGCCAAGGGGCCGGGGAGCTGTTTTTT.

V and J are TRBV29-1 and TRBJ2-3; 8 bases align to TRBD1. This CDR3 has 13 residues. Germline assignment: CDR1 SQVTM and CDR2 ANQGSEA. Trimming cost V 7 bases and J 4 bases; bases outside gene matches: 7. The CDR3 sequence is CSGGQGSPDTQYF. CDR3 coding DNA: TGCAGCGGAGGACAGGGCAGCCCAGATACGCAGTATTTT.

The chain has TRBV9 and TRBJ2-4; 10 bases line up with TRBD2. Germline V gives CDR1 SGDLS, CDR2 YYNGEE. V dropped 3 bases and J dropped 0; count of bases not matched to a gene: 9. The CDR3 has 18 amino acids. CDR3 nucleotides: TGTGCCAGCAGCGAAGGGACTAGCGAGGGGTTAGCCAAAAACATTCAGTACTTC. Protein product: CASSEGTSEGLAKNIQYF.

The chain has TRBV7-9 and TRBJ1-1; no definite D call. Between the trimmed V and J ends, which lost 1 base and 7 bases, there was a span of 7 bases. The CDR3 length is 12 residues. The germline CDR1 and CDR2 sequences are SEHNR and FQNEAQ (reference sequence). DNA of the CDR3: TGTGCCAGCAGCTTAGTAGGGCTTGAAGCTTTCTTT. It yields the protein CASSLVGLEAFF.

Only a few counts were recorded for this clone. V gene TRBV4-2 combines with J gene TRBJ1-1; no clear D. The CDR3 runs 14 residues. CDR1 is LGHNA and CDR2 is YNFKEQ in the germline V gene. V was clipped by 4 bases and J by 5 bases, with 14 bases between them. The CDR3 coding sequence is TGTGCCAGCAGCCCGACACGGGTTGGGACTGAAGCTTTCTTT. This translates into CASSPTRVGTEAFF.

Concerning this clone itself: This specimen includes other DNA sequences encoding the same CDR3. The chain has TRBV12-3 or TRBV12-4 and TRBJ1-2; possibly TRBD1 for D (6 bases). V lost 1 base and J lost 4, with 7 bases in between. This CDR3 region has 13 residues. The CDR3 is CASSLGRGYGYTF. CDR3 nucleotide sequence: TGTGCCAGCAGTTTAGGCAGGGGCTATGGCTACACCTTC.

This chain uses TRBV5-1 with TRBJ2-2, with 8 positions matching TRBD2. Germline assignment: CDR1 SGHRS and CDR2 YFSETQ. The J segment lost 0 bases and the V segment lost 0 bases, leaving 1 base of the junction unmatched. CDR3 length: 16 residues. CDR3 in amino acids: CASSLGTSPNTGELFF. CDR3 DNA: TGCGCCAGCAGCTTGGGGACTAGCCCGAACACCGGGGAGCTGTTTTTT.

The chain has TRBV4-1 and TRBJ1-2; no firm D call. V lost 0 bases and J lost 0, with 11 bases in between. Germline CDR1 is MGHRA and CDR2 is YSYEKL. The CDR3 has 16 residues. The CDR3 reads CASSQDEAGTNYGYTF. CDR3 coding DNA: TGCGCCAGCAGCCAAGATGAGGCAGGAACTAACTATGGCTACACCTTC.